The entry below describes one TCR beta chain. The data were obtained in a study of molecular identifiers for immune sequencing clone quantification. Listed TCR primers and previously described methods were used for bulk TCR libraries. TCRdb redid the calling of the PCR reads with MiXCR, one entry per CDR3 protein. Of about 510,000 distinct CDR3 sequences listed, under 30% were seen once; the top ten hold around 0.76%. V shed 3 bases and J 3 bases; nucleotides not matched to a gene: 7. The CDR3 covers 17 residues. Germline V gives CDR1 LNHDA, CDR2 SQIVND (reference sequence). Input material: naive CD8+ T cells from blood, with Jurkat cell RNA spiked in. Subset described: FACS-sorted CD8+CD4-CCR7+CD45RA+ naive T cells. The chain recombines TRBV19 with TRBJ1-5, with TRBD1 matching 11 bases. The sequence came from a human donor in good health. Some libraries in this study had Jurkat cell RNA spiked in. The DNA for the CDR3 is TGTGCCAGTAGTATCTATTGGACAGGGGGCTCCAATCAGCCCCAGCATTTT. Its translation: CASSIYWTGGSNQPQHF.